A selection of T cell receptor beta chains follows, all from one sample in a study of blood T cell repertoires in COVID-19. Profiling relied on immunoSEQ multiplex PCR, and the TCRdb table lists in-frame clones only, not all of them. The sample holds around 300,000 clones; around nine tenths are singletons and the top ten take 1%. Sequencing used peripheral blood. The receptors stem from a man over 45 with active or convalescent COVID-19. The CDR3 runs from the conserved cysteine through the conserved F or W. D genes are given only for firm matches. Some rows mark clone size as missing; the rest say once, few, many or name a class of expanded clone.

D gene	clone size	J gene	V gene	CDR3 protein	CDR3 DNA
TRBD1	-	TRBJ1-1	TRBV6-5	CASSYSGGAEAFF	TGTGCCAGCAGTTACTCAGGGGGCGCTGAAGCTTTCTTT
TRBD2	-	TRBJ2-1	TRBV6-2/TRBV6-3	CASSYSGLALYNEQFF	TGTGCCAGCAGTTACTCCGGACTAGCGTTATACAATGAGCAGTTCTTC
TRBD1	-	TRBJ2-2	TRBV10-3	CATGTGGINTGELFF	TGTGCCACCGGGACAGGGGGCATAAACACCGGGGAGCTGTTTTTT
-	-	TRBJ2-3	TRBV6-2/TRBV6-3	CASSTGISHTDTQYF	TGTGCCAGCAGCACAGGGATATCTCACACAGATACGCAGTATTTT
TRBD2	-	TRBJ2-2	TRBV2	CASRGTSIPGELFF	TGTGCCAGCAGGGGGACTAGTATTCCCGGGGAGCTGTTTTTT
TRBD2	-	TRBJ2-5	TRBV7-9	CASSHSGGQETQYF	TGTGCCAGCAGCCACTCGGGGGGCCAAGAGACCCAGTACTTC
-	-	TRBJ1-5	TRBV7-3	CASSLTAGGQPQHF	TGTGCCAGCAGCTTAACTGCGGGCGGCCAGCCCCAGCATTTT
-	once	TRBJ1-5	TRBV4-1	CASSQVRGKLGQPQHF	TGCGCCAGCAGCCAAGTTCGGGGGAAGTTGGGTCAGCCCCAGCATTTT
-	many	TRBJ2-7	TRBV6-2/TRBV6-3	CASSRTYSYEQYF	TGTGCCAGCAGCCGGACTTATTCCTACGAGCAGTACTTC
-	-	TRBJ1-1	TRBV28	CASSMGGSNTEAFF	TGTGCCAGCAGCATGGGGGGGTCGAACACTGAAGCTTTCTTT
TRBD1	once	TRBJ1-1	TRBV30	CAWSVGTGDTEAFF	TGTGCCTGGAGTGTTGGGACAGGGGACACTGAAGCTTTCTTT
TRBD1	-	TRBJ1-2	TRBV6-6	CASISPGTGVNGYTF	TGTGCCAGCATCTCGCCCGGGACAGGGGTGAATGGCTACACCTTC
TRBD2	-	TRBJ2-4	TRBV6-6	CASSPGTSGSAQYF	TGTGCCAGCAGTCCTGGGACTAGCGGGTCCGCCCAGTACTTC
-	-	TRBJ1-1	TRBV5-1	CASSYNGGENTEAFF	TGCGCCAGCAGCTATAACGGGGGAGAGAACACTGAAGCTTTCTTT
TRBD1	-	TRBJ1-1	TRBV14	CASSQVTGGWTEAFF	TGTGCCAGCAGCCAAGTCACAGGGGGGTGGACTGAAGCTTTCTTT
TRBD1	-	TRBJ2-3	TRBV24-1	CATNGQGSDTQYF	TGTGCCACCAATGGACAGGGGTCGGATACGCAGTATTTT
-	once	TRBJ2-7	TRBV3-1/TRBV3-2	CASSQDPSTDSLRQYF	TGTGCCAGCAGCCAAGATCCGAGTACAGATTCCCTCCGGCAGTACTTC
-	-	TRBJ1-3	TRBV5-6	CASSLPGTKSSGNTIYF	TGTGCCAGCAGCTTGCCAGGGACTAAGAGCTCTGGAAACACCATATATTTT